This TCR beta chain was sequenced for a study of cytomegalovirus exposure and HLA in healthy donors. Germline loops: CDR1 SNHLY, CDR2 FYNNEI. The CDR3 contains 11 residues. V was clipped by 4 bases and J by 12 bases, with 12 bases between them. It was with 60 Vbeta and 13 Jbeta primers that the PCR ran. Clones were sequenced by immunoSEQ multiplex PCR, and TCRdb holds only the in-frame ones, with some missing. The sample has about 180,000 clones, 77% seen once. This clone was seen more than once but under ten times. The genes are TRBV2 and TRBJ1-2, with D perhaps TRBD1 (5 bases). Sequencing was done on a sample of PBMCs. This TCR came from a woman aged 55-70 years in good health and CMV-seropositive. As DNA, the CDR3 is TGTGCCAGCAGTGGTCCAGGGTCGGACACCTTC. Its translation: CASSGPGSDTF.